The 12 T cell receptor beta chains below were found in one sample sequenced in a study (dated by TCRdb to 2016 to 2017). The library relied on RT-PCR. For sequencing, an Illumina MiSeq was employed. The public reads were run again by TCRdb, first through fastp at Q25 and then through MiXCR, and only productive beta chains were kept. CDR3 protein duplicates are merged, each entry listing the most common genes and DNA. The sample table contains 650,000 to 800,000 distinct CDR3 sequences; only one count was recorded for approximately 15% of them. In total, the top ten clones hold roughly 4% of the sample. The sample was memory CD4+ T cells from blood. Source of these receptors: a female donor in good health, serving as a healthy control.

The chain joins TRBV7-9 to TRBJ2-3; no reliable D call. V dropped 5 bases and J dropped 0 bases, with 15 bases sitting between them. Germline V gene data show CDR1 as SEHNR and CDR2 as FQNEAQ (reference sequence). The CDR3 contains 16 residues. The CDR3 region is CASSPLDSLSTDTQYF. CDR3 bases: TGTGCCAGCAGCCCCTTGGATTCACTAAGCACAGATACGCAGTATTTT.

In this sample, this clonotype turned up a few times. The J gene is TRBJ2-7, the V gene TRBV5-5; the D gene is possibly TRBD1 (6 bases). V lost 1 base and J 1 base, leaving 9 bases between the germline ends. The CDR3 has 14 amino acids. Germline CDR1 reads SGHKS; CDR2 reads YYEKEE (reference sequence). For the CDR3, the DNA is TGTGCCAGCAGCTTGAACAGGGCTTCCTACGAGCAGTACTTC. It specifies CASSLNRASYEQYF.

This clonotype turned up a few times. This chain joins TRBV5-1 and TRBJ2-2; possibly TRBD1 for D (6 bases). The CDR3 totals 15 residues. Germline CDR1 SGHRS, CDR2 YFSETQ. V was shortened by 3 bases and J by 3 bases, with 12 bases between the two germline ends. CDR3 coding DNA: TGCGCCAGCAGCTCTACCCGACAGGACACCGGGGAGCTGTTTTTT. The encoded protein is CASSSTRQDTGELFF.

The count of this clonotype is one. CDR3 sequence (DNA): TGTGCCAGCAGTGAAGTGTTGGGGGACAGGGAATCACCCCTCCACTTT. Residues: CASSEVLGDRESPLHF. The chain recombines TRBV6-1 with TRBJ1-6; 9 positions match TRBD1. Unmatched junction bases numbered 8, after V lost 1 base and J lost 10 bases. The CDR3 extends over 16 amino acids. The germline V gene encodes CDR1 MNHNS and CDR2 SASEGT.

The chain carries TRBV24-1 and TRBJ1-4, with TRBD1 matching over 8 bases. Germline V CDR1 and CDR2: KGHDR, SFDVKD. Trimming cost V 8 bases and J 8 bases; bases outside gene matches: 6. This CDR3 has 13 amino acids. The DNA of the CDR3 is TGTGCCACCATAGACAGGGGTGGAGAAAAACTGTTTTTT. Residues: CATIDRGGEKLFF.

V is TRBV30 and J is TRBJ2-2, with D perhaps matching TRBD1 or TRBD2 (5 bases each). Germline CDR1 reads GTSNPN; CDR2 reads SVGIG (reference sequence). This CDR3 is 14 amino acids long. The germline V and J ends were trimmed by 3 bases and 0 bases, with 8 bases remaining between them. Here the CDR3 DNA reads TGTGCCTGGAGGGGGGAGACGAACACCGGGGAGCTGTTTTTT. It specifies CAWRGETNTGELFF.

This clonotype was observed many times. DNA for the CDR3: TGTGCCAGCAGCTTGTTAGCGGGAGAAGCTTGGAATGAGCAGTTCTTC. Translation: CASSLLAGEAWNEQFF. The V and J genes are TRBV7-2 and TRBJ2-1, with 9 bases fitting TRBD2. With 3 bases clipped from V and 7 bases from J, the junction kept 10 bases outside the gene matches. CDR1 and CDR2 from the germline V gene are SGHTA and FQGNSA. The CDR3 sequence is 16 residues long.

The chain links TRBV20-1 to TRBJ1-1; D is perhaps TRBD1 (5 bases). Germline V CDR1 and CDR2: DFQATT, SNEGSKA (reference sequence). Trimming removed 5 bases at V and 1 base at J, with 14 bases between. The CDR3 spans 14 residues. The chain's CDR3 is CSAPRGGENTEAFF. The CDR3 DNA sequence: TGCAGTGCTCCCCGGGGAGGGGAGAACACTGAAGCTTTCTTT.

This clonotype was seen a few times. The chain joins TRBV7-7 to TRBJ2-7, with 8 bases aligning to TRBD2. Per germline, CDR1 SSHAT and CDR2 FNYEAQ (reference sequence). The CDR3 runs 13 residues. Unmatched junction bases numbered 5, after V lost 4 bases and J lost 6 bases. CDR3 region: CASSSGLESEQYF. For the CDR3, the DNA is TGTGCCAGCAGCTCGGGACTAGAGAGCGAGCAGTACTTC.

This clonotype was seen only a few times. In nucleotides, the CDR3 is TGTGCCAGCAAGCGGGACACCGGAAACACTGAAGCTTTCTTT. Residues: CASKRDTGNTEAFF. The genes are TRBV25-1 and TRBJ1-1, with TRBD1 as a possible D gene (6 bases). Germline values: CDR1 MGHDK, CDR2 SYGVNS. The CDR3 consists of 14 residues. V was trimmed by 7 bases and J by 2 bases, leaving 14 bases between them.

The chain is built from TRBV10-3 and TRBJ1-6; D uncertain. The germline V and J ends were trimmed by 4 bases and 5 bases, with 9 bases remaining between them. This CDR3 is built from 14 residues. Looked up from germline, CDR1 is ENHRY and CDR2 is SYGVKD. CDR3 region: CAISGETDNSPLHF. The CDR3 DNA follows: TGTGCCATCAGTGGGGAAACGGATAATTCACCCCTCCACTTT.

The V call is TRBV24-1, the J call TRBJ1-1; D is unclear. V lost 10 bases to trimming and J lost 1 base, with 9 bases between them. The CDR3 totals 12 residues. The germline V gene encodes CDR1 KGHDR and CDR2 SFDVKD. DNA of the CDR3: TGTGCCACTGCGACGGCGAACACTGAAGCTTTCTTT. Translation gives CATATANTEAFF.